These T cell receptor beta chains were read from a single sample in a study of CD8+CD57+ T cells in acquired aplastic anemia. TCRdb passed the reads through MiXCR, listing each CDR3 protein once. The repertoire has 150,000 to 200,000 distinct CDR3 sequences, around 66% of them found once; the top ten carry just over 45%. The sample was sorted CD4+, CD8+, or CD8+CD57+ T cells (not recorded which) from PBMCs. Source of these receptors: a human donor with severe aplastic anemia or a healthy control (not recorded which). Each CDR3 is given with its conserved first and last residue. The D gene is left open where the match is weak. Some rows have no size entry. The others give once, few or many, or a class for an expanded clone.

D	V	J	size	DNA	CDR3
-	TRBV20-1	TRBJ1-5	-	TGCAGTGCTACTCAGGGAAGTAGCAATCAGCCCCAGCATTTT	CSATQGSSNQPQHF
-	TRBV24-1	TRBJ2-7	-	TGTGCCACCAGTGACCAGAGCTCCTACGAGCAGTACTTC	CATSDQSSYEQYF
TRBD1	TRBV12-3/TRBV12-4	TRBJ1-2	many	TGTGCCAGCAGTTTCCAGGGGGCGTCTGATGGCTACACCTTC	CASSFQGASDGYTF
-	TRBV7-9	TRBJ2-3	-	TGTGCCAGCAGCCGCAGCGGGAGCACAGATACGCAGTATTTT	CASSRSGSTDTQYF
-	TRBV7-2	TRBJ1-6	-	TGTGCCAGCAGCTTAGTCTTCCGGAATAATTCACCCCTCCACTTT	CASSLVFRNNSPLHF
-	TRBV5-1	TRBJ2-7	few	TGCGCCAGCAGCCCCGGGGGACGGGAGTACGAGCAGTACTTC	CASSPGGREYEQYF
-	TRBV6-1	TRBJ2-7	-	TGTGCCAGCAGTTACTCTCGACCAACGGGGGAGCAGTACTTC	CASSYSRPTGEQYF
-	TRBV19	TRBJ2-7	-	TGTGCCAGTAGTTCCCGGACCGGGGGCTGGTTCGAGCAGTACTTC	CASSSRTGGWFEQYF
-	TRBV7-2	TRBJ2-3	-	TGTGCCAGCAGCTTCCTAGGAGGGGGCGGACGGTCAGATACGCAGTATTTT	CASSFLGGGGRSDTQYF
-	TRBV6-5	TRBJ2-2	-	TGTGCCAGCAGTTACGGGTCAGGGTGGACCGGGGAGCTGTTTTTT	CASSYGSGWTGELFF
-	TRBV19	TRBJ1-2	-	TGTGCCAGTAGCTGGATGGGAGATGGCTACACCTTC	CASSWMGDGYTF
TRBD1	TRBV27	TRBJ1-1	many	TGTGCCAGCAGCTCCCACCGGGACAGGGCTTGGGAAGCTGAAGCTTTCTTT	CASSSHRDRAWEAEAFF
-	TRBV27	TRBJ2-7	few	TGTGCCAGCAGTTTTGCAGTATTCTACGAGCAGTACTTC	CASSFAVFYEQYF
-	TRBV20-1	TRBJ1-2	few	TGCAGTGCTAGTGCGGGGTATGGCTACACCTTC	CSASAGYGYTF
-	TRBV9	TRBJ1-2	few	TGTGCCAGCAGCAAAAATGGGGTGGACTATGGCTACACCTTC	CASSKNGVDYGYTF
-	TRBV29-1	TRBJ2-5	-	TGCAGCGTTGAAAGGGGGGACGGTCGTCAAGAGACCCAGTACTTC	CSVERGDGRQETQYF
-	TRBV3-1	TRBJ2-7	-	TGTGCCAGCAGTGAAGGGGGGCAAGACAGGGCGTACGAGCAGTACTTC	CASSEGGQDRAYEQYF
-	TRBV15	TRBJ2-2	-	TGTGCCACCAGCCCTCACGGGGCCGGGGAGCTGTTTTTT	CATSPHGAGELFF
-	TRBV30	TRBJ2-5	-	TGTGCCTGGAGCGTAGAGGGGGGGTTGAGGTTGGCGGAGACCCAGTACTTC	CAWSVEGGLRLAETQYF
-	TRBV6-5	TRBJ1-2	-	TGTGCCAGCAGTTACTCGATGGGGGGCCAAGGAGGCTACACCTTC	CASSYSMGGQGGYTF
-	TRBV2	TRBJ1-1	-	TGTGCCAGCAGCCCGGAACGTTGGTCTGAAGCTTTCTTT	CASSPERWSEAFF
-	TRBV7-6	TRBJ2-6	-	TGTGCCAGCAGCTTCAGCAACTCTGGGGCCAACGTCCTGACTTTC	CASSFSNSGANVLTF
TRBD1	TRBV20-1	TRBJ1-4	once	TGCAGTGCCGGACAGGGTGAACCTGAAAAACTGTTTTTT	CSAGQGEPEKLFF
-	TRBV19	TRBJ1-3	-	TGTGCCAGTAGTATGCTCTCTGGAAACACCATATATTTT	CASSMLSGNTIYF
TRBD1	TRBV20-1	TRBJ2-5	-	TGCAGTGCTAGCCGGACAGGGCCCCAAGAGACCCAGTACTTC	CSASRTGPQETQYF
-	TRBV29-1	TRBJ1-1	-	TGCGGCGTTGAAGGGGCTCTCCCCGCTGAAGCTTTCTTT	CGVEGALPAEAFF
-	TRBV24-1	TRBJ2-1	-	TGTGCCACCAGTGACCCGACAGGACCGGACGGTGAGCAGTTCTTC	CATSDPTGPDGEQFF
-	TRBV7-2	TRBJ2-1	-	TGTGCCAGCAGCTTAGGGGCTTTATACAATGAGCAGTTCTTC	CASSLGALYNEQFF
-	TRBV9	TRBJ2-2	-	TGTGCCAGCAGCTTCCTCTCGGGGTTTGGGGCCGTGAACACCGGGGAGCTGTTTTTT	CASSFLSGFGAVNTGELFF
-	TRBV12-3/TRBV12-4	TRBJ1-5	many	TGTGCCAGCAGGTGGGGTGGGGGCAATCAGCCCCAGCATTTT	CASRWGGGNQPQHF
TRBD1	TRBV7-9	TRBJ1-4	-	TGTGCCAGCAGTTTATATAGACAGGGACAGGGAAAACTGTTTTTT	CASSLYRQGQGKLFF
-	TRBV10-2	TRBJ2-2	-	TGCGCCAGCAGTGATATACGGGACACCAGCACCGGGGAGCTGTTTTTT	CASSDIRDTSTGELFF
-	TRBV19	TRBJ2-7	many	TGTGCCAGTAGTTTTCTAGCGTACTCCTACGAGCAGTACTTC	CASSFLAYSYEQYF
TRBD2	TRBV9	TRBJ2-1	few	TGTGCTAGCAGCATCCGACTAGCGGGTTACAATGAGCAGTTCTTC	CASSIRLAGYNEQFF
-	TRBV19	TRBJ2-7	few	TGTGCCAGTAGTTTGGGGGGACTTTACTACGAGCAGTACTTC	CASSLGGLYYEQYF
TRBD2	TRBV12-3/TRBV12-4	TRBJ2-7	-	TGTGCCAGCAGCATAGCGGGGGGGTACGAGCAGTACTTC	CASSIAGGYEQYF
TRBD1	TRBV7-9	TRBJ2-7	-	TGTGCCAGCAGCCAGGACAGGGGGGAAAAAAACGAGCAGTACTTC	CASSQDRGEKNEQYF
TRBD2	TRBV2	TRBJ2-3	-	TGCGCCAGCAGCCAAGACGGGAGGGGGACAGATACGCAGTATTTT	CASSQDGRGTDTQYF
-	TRBV11-3	TRBJ1-2	-	TGTGCCAGCAGCTTATACCCCGGTGGGTTCGACTATGGCTACACCTTC	CASSLYPGGFDYGYTF